Reported below is one TCR beta chain. Assay: immunoSEQ multiplex PCR; the TCRdb copy retains only in-frame clones and omits some. The sample yields 190,000 or so clones, about 91% seen once. This sample is part of a study of blood T cell repertoires in COVID-19. Study as a whole: Acute and convalescent COVID-19 specimens originated in the United States, Italy and Spain. PBMCs, B-cell-depleted T cells, or T cells were the source of the cDNA or gDNA that made up the material.

Germline V gives CDR1 MNHEY, CDR2 SVGAGI. This CDR3 spans 14 amino acids. The junction had 6 bases not matched to a gene; V was cut back by 5 bases and J by 10 bases. The rearrangement links TRBV6-5 to TRBJ1-6; 9 bases are a match to TRBD1. The sample was peripheral blood. This sequence was found in a woman younger than 45 with acute or convalescent COVID-19. The CDR3 spells CASSQGQGRSPLHF. The CDR3 region has the DNA TGTGCCAGCAGTCAGGGACAGGGAAGGTCACCCCTCCACTTT.